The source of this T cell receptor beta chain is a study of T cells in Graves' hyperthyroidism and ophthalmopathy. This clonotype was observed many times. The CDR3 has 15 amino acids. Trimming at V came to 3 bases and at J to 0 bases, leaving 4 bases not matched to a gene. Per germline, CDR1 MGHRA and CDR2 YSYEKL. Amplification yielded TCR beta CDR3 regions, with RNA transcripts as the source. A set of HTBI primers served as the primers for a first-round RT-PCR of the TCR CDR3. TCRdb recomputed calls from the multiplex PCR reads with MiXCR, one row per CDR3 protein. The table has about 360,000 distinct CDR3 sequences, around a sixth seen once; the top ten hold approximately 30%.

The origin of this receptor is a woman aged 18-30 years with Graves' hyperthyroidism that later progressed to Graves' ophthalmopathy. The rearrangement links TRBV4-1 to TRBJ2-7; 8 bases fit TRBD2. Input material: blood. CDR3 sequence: CASSQQTSDSYEQYF. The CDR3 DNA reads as TGCGCCAGCAGCCAGCAGACTAGCGACTCCTACGAGCAGTACTTC.